This TCR beta chain was captured in a study of blood T cells in healthy people across ages. The CDR3 length is 12 residues. The V end was cut by 2 bases, the J end by 2 bases, with 2 bases between. Germline lookup yields CDR1 KGHDR and CDR2 SFDVKD. Primers used in a second PCR of roughly 7 to 11 cycles were a sample-barcoded 5' primer and a J-beta primer mix. TCRdb re-derived calls from the 5' RACE reads in MiXCR, one entry per CDR3 protein. The sample lists roughly 1.5 million distinct CDR3 sequences, around 40% occurring once. The chain combines TRBV24-1 with TRBJ1-1, with D unclear. Sequenced material: blood. The TCR comes from a woman aged 18-29 years in good health. The CDR3 coding sequence is TGTGCCACCAGTGATTCCAACACTGAAGCTTTCTTT. Protein: CATSDSNTEAFF.